Below, 2 T cell receptor beta chains from the same sample are listed, as sequenced in a study of CD8 T cells in ankylosing spondylitis. MiXCR was run by TCRdb on the 5' RACE reads, yielding one entry per CDR3 protein. The sample contains about 250,000 distinct CDR3 sequences, 8% to 9% of which appear only once. The sequenced sample was blood, either unsorted or a sorted T cell fraction (not recorded which). These receptors were collected from a female donor with ankylosing spondylitis or in good health (not recorded which).

The sample holds many counts of this clonotype. V and J are TRBV5-1 and TRBJ1-1; 8 bases align to TRBD1. This CDR3 has 18 amino acids. After removal of 0 bases from V and 2 bases from J, the junction contained 12 bases not matched to a gene. Germline values: CDR1 SGHRS, CDR2 YFSETQ. The CDR3 bases are TGCGCCAGCAGCTTGGTACCCCGGGACAGGAGGGTCAACACTGAAGCTTTCTTT. This gives the protein CASSLVPRDRRVNTEAFF.

Many counts were recorded for this clonotype. The V gene is TRBV24-1, the J gene TRBJ2-5, with 8 bases that match TRBD2. J lost 3 bases, V lost 4 bases, and 3 bases had no gene match. CDR1 is KGHDR, CDR2 SFDVKD, per germline. This CDR3 region has 14 residues. The CDR3 sequence: CATSDGRGKETQYF. CDR3 coding DNA: TGTGCCACCAGTGACGGGAGGGGGAAAGAGACCCAGTACTTC.